These 31 T cell receptor beta chains share one sample of origin, sequenced in a study of HIV-infected patients and healthy controls. About 480 ng RNA was reverse transcribed with alpha and beta constant-region primers. Separate chain-specific third strand synthesis with multiplexing indices produced the alpha and beta libraries. MiXCR, applied by TCRdb to the 5' RACE reads, yields one record per CDR3 protein. Among about 11,000 distinct CDR3 sequences listed, about 5.1% were seen once. The repertoire came from unfractionated whole blood and reflected all unsorted peripheral T cells. What was sequenced was blood. The receptors shown here come from an adult in good health.

This clonotype was seen ten or more times. The chain uses TRBV9 and TRBJ1-1; the D gene is possibly TRBD1 (5 bases). The germline gives CDR1 SGDLS, CDR2 YYNGEE. The CDR3 is 13 amino acids. The V end was cut by 4 bases, the J end by 1 base, with 8 bases between. The CDR3 here is CASSKTANTEAFF. The DNA of the CDR3 is TGTGCCAGCAGCAAGACAGCGAACACTGAAGCTTTCTTT.

This clonotype was counted at least ten times. The chain couples TRBV7-2 to TRBJ1-1; D call uncertain. The CDR3 extends over 15 amino acids. The ends were cut back, 1 base at V and 6 bases at J, with 15 bases in the middle. Germline lookup yields CDR1 SGHTA and CDR2 FQGNSA. This chain's CDR3 is CASSLVRYYGAEAFF. The CDR3, as DNA: TGTGCCAGCAGCTTAGTAAGGTACTATGGCGCTGAAGCTTTCTTT.

This chain joins TRBV5-1 and TRBJ1-2; 8 bases agree with TRBD1. The germline V gene encodes CDR1 SGHRS and CDR2 YFSETQ. With V trimmed by 4 bases and J by 9 bases, 14 bases remained unmatched. The CDR3 has 15 residues. In nucleotides, the CDR3 is TGCGCCAGCAGCCGACTCACGACAGGGGCGGCTCGCTACACCTTC. Translated, it gives CASSRLTTGAARYTF.

This clonotype ranks as medium-sized (0.01 to 0.1%). V usage is TRBV5-5 and J usage is TRBJ1-2; D gene uncertain. The CDR3 has 15 amino acids. Germline assignment: CDR1 SGHKS and CDR2 YYEKEE (reference sequence). The V gene lost 0 bases and the J gene lost 0 bases, with 9 bases spanning the gap. The CDR3 here is CASSLVPTANYGYTF. The DNA of the CDR3 is TGTGCCAGCAGCTTGGTCCCAACAGCTAACTATGGCTACACCTTC.

This clonotype is deemed medium-sized. The rearrangement uses TRBV15 and TRBJ1-4; 7 bases map to TRBD1. J was trimmed by 3 bases and V by 1 base; bases with no gene match: 8. Germline CDR1 is LNHNV and CDR2 is YYDKDF (reference sequence). The CDR3 is 17 residues long. The CDR3 reads CATSRAGTVRSNEKLFF. The CDR3 coding sequence is TGTGCCACCAGCAGAGCAGGGACAGTGAGATCTAATGAAAAACTGTTTTTT. Based on the CDR3 plus reference TRBV15 and TRBJ1-4, the full variable domain is DAMVIQNPRYQVTQFGKPVTLSCSQTLNHNVMYWYQQKSSQAPKLLFHYYDKDFNNEADTPDNFQSRRPNTSFCFLDIRSPGLGDTAMYLCATSRAGTVRSNEKLFFGSGTQLSVL.

At least ten counts were recorded for this clonotype. The V gene is TRBV10-3, the J gene TRBJ2-3; 7 positions agree with TRBD2. Germline V gene lookup returns CDR1 ENHRY and CDR2 SYGVKD. The CDR3 totals 15 residues. Trimming took 6 bases from V and 2 from J; bases not matched to a gene: 8. The CDR3 loop is CAIRASGSNTDTQYF. Written as DNA, the CDR3 is TGTGCCATCAGGGCTAGCGGTAGCAACACAGATACGCAGTATTTT.

Sample share makes this clonotype medium-sized. The chain is built from TRBV6-5 and TRBJ2-7; no firm D call. V shed 7 bases and J shed 2 bases, with 15 bases lying between them. CDR3 length: 14 amino acids. Germline values: CDR1 MNHEY, CDR2 SVGAGI. The CDR3 loop reads CASTASAGTYEQYF. The CDR3 coding sequence is TGTGCCAGCACCGCATCGGCAGGAACCTACGAGCAGTACTTC.

This clonotype was recorded many times. The chain combines TRBV12-3 or TRBV12-4 with TRBJ1-3, with D perhaps matching TRBD1 (6 bases). V dropped 3 bases and J dropped 4 bases, with 10 bases sitting between them. CDR3 length: 14 amino acids. As DNA, the CDR3 is TGTGCCAGCAGTTTCGGGGGCAAAGGAAACACCATATATTTT. Protein product: CASSFGGKGNTIYF.

This clonotype was found many times. The chain carries TRBV10-2 and TRBJ1-1; 8 nucleotides match TRBD1. V was clipped by 6 bases and J by 1 base; unmatched bases: 1. The CDR3 covers 13 residues. Germline assignment: CDR1 WSHSY and CDR2 SAAADI. The CDR3 bases are TGCGCCAGCAGGGGGACAGGGAACACTGAAGCTTTCTTT. It is translated as CASRGTGNTEAFF.

In this sample, this clonotype turned up many times. The chain is built from TRBV6-5 and TRBJ2-1, with 7 positions matching TRBD1. The V and J ends lost 6 bases and 4 bases, in that order; junction bases with no gene match: 3. Germline values: CDR1 MNHEY, CDR2 SVGAGI. This CDR3 comprises 13 residues. For the CDR3, the DNA is TGTGCCAGCAGCGAACAGGGGTACAATGAGCAGTTCTTC. Translation gives CASSEQGYNEQFF.

This clonotype is medium-sized. The chain employs TRBV6-2 or TRBV6-3 and TRBJ1-6; D remains unclear. The CDR3 spans 13 residues. CDR1 is MNHEY and CDR2 is SVGEGT in the germline V gene. The V end lost 6 bases, the J end lost 7 bases, and 10 bases lay between the germline ends. The CDR3 sequence: CASRRVGNSPLHF. Written as DNA, the CDR3 is TGTGCCAGCAGAAGGGTAGGCAATTCACCCCTCCACTTT.

This clonotype has a count of ten or more. The chain carries TRBV28 and TRBJ2-2, with 7 bases identical to TRBD1. V lost 5 bases to trimming and J lost 6 bases; unmatched junction nucleotides: 9. Germline lookup yields CDR1 MDHEN and CDR2 SYDVKM. This CDR3 is 15 amino acids long. This CDR3 reads CASSTGALRAGELFF. For the CDR3, the DNA is TGTGCCAGCAGTACAGGGGCCCTGAGGGCCGGGGAGCTGTTTTTT.

Judged by abundance, this clonotype is medium-sized. The chain uses TRBV3-1 and TRBJ1-2; D not resolved. Germline V gene data show CDR1 as LGHDT and CDR2 as YNNKEL (reference sequence). Trimming stripped 4 bases from V and 5 bases from J, with 17 bases between. The CDR3 is made up of 15 amino acids. The DNA of the CDR3 is TGTGCCAGCAGCCTAACGGGAGGTCGCGCTTATGGCTACACCTTC. This translates into CASSLTGGRAYGYTF.

This clonotype was observed at least ten times. This chain connects TRBV7-9 to TRBJ1-1; TRBD1 matches at 7 bases. CDR3 length equals 14 residues. Germline lookup yields CDR1 SEHNR and CDR2 FQNEAQ (reference sequence). J gave up 3 bases and V 1 base, and 2 bases lay outside the gene matches. CDR3 DNA: TGTGCCAGCAGCTTAGTTCAGGGGGACACTGAAGCTTTCTTT. Translation gives CASSLVQGDTEAFF.

This clonotype was seen many times. This sequence joins TRBV7-8 and TRBJ2-3; D is uncertain. The CDR3 loop spans 15 amino acids. Germline V gene data show CDR1 as SGHVS and CDR2 as FQNEAQ. V lost 0 bases to trimming and J lost 2 bases, with 9 bases between them. The CDR3 DNA reads TGTGCCAGCAGCTTAGCGTGGCGGAACACAGATACGCAGTATTTT. Amino acids: CASSLAWRNTDTQYF.

The sample holds many counts of this clonotype. The rearrangement joins TRBV13 to TRBJ1-1, with unresolved D. The CDR3 is 13 amino acids. Per the germline V gene, CDR1 is PRHDT and CDR2 is FYEKMQ (reference sequence). The V and J ends lost 4 bases and 0 bases respectively, with 6 bases between them. The CDR3 sequence is CASSSSMNTEAFF. CDR3 bases: TGTGCCAGCAGCTCCAGTATGAACACTGAAGCTTTCTTT.

This clonotype is categorized as medium-sized. The chain couples TRBV7-8 to TRBJ1-2, with a tentative D call TRBD1 (6 bases). Trimming cost V 3 bases and J 0 bases, with 14 bases left between them. From germline, CDR1 is SGHVS and CDR2 FQNEAQ. The CDR3 length is 16 residues. The CDR3 DNA reads as TGTGCCAGCAGCTTCCGCCGTCAGGGGCCTAACTATGGCTACACCTTC. Encoded protein: CASSFRRQGPNYGYTF.

In its sample, this clonotype was seen many times. As DNA, the CDR3 is TGTGCCAGCTCACCACCGGGGGGACAGGGGCTCGGCTACACCTTC. Translated: CASSPPGGQGLGYTF. The chain joins TRBV18 to TRBJ1-2; 10 bases match TRBD1. Germline V CDR1 and CDR2: KGHSH, LQKENI. V was pared by 0 bases and J by 8 bases, with 6 bases of the junction left unmatched. This CDR3 has 15 amino acids.

There are many counts of this clonotype. The V and J genes are TRBV11-2 and TRBJ1-2; D is uncertain. The CDR3 sequence is 12 residues long. The germline V gene has CDR1 SGHAT and CDR2 FQNNGV. Trimming shortened V by 1 base and J by 8 bases, and 8 bases separated the two germline ends. The CDR3 nucleotides read TGTGCCAGCAGCTTAGGGGCACTAGGCTACACCTTC. Protein: CASSLGALGYTF.

By sample share, this clonotype is medium-sized. V gene TRBV6-1 combines with J gene TRBJ2-1; no definite D call. This CDR3 is built from 13 residues. Germline V gives CDR1 MNHNS, CDR2 SASEGT. Trimming took off 1 base at V and 14 bases at J, with 15 bases between the two ends. CDR3 sequence reads: CASSEGEQSREFF. The DNA of the CDR3 is TGTGCCAGCAGTGAAGGCGAGCAATCTAGGGAGTTCTTC.

This clonotype is termed medium-sized. This rearrangement joins TRBV3-1 to TRBJ1-1; 9 nucleotides match TRBD1. J gave up 4 bases and V 2 bases, and 2 bases lay outside the gene matches. Germline V gene sequence: CDR1 LGHDT, CDR2 YNNKEL (reference sequence). The CDR3 has 14 residues. The CDR3 sequence is CASSQRDRATEAFF. As DNA, the CDR3 is TGTGCCAGCAGCCAAAGGGACAGGGCCACTGAAGCTTTCTTT.

This clonotype was detected many times. The chain joins TRBV6-5 to TRBJ1-2; the D gene is possibly TRBD1 (6 bases). The CDR3 is 15 residues long. Trimming shortened V by 6 bases and J by 4 bases, and 18 bases separated the two germline ends. Per germline, CDR1 MNHEY and CDR2 SVGAGI. In DNA form, the CDR3 reads TGTGCCAGCAGGAACAAGGGGGGCGGCTCCTATGGCTACACCTTC. This encodes CASRNKGGGSYGYTF.

This clonotype was counted ten times or more. V and J are TRBV7-7 and TRBJ2-5; 12 bases match TRBD2. The CDR3 covers 15 residues. V lost 5 bases to trimming and J lost 5 bases; unmatched junction nucleotides: 6. Germline V gives CDR1 SSHAT, CDR2 FNYEAQ (reference sequence). The CDR3 sequence is CASSAGLAGTETQYF. The CDR3 nucleotides read TGTGCCAGCAGCGCTGGACTAGCGGGGACCGAGACCCAGTACTTC.

In this sample, this clonotype turned up many times. J is TRBJ1-1 and V is TRBV5-4; TRBD1 might be the D (6 bases). The germline V gene has CDR1 SGHNT and CDR2 YYREEE (reference sequence). The CDR3 extends over 14 amino acids. Trimming removed 7 bases from V and 1 base from J, with 14 bases in between. CDR3 region: CASSPLTGNTEAFF. The DNA for the CDR3 is TGTGCCAGCTCCCCTTTGACAGGGAACACTGAAGCTTTCTTT.

This clonotype came up many times. The rearrangement joins TRBV12-3 or TRBV12-4 to TRBJ2-3; 12 nucleotides agree with TRBD2. The length of the CDR3 is 20 residues. V lost 0 bases to trimming and J lost 4 bases; unmatched junction nucleotides: 14. The CDR3 DNA sequence: TGTGCCAGCAGTTTAGCCGCAAGGGGACTAGCGGGCGGGGGCGCAGATACGCAGTATTTT. Protein product: CASSLAARGLAGGGADTQYF.

Judged by abundance, this clonotype is medium-sized. This sequence joins TRBV7-7 and TRBJ2-5; the D gene is possibly TRBD1 (6 bases). The germline V gene encodes CDR1 SSHAT and CDR2 FNYEAQ (reference sequence). The length of the CDR3 is 14 residues. Trimming took 2 bases from V and 4 from J, leaving 11 bases between them. Here the CDR3 reads CASSLLGGVETQYF. For the CDR3, the DNA is TGTGCCAGCAGCTTATTAGGGGGAGTAGAGACCCAGTACTTC.

This clonotype was seen only a few times. The chain combines TRBV5-5 with TRBJ1-6; the D is unclear. The CDR3 totals 16 residues. Trimming removed 0 bases from V and 4 bases from J, with 11 bases in between. Germline lookup yields CDR1 SGHKS and CDR2 YYEKEE (reference sequence). DNA of the CDR3: TGTGCCAGCAGCTTGGGGACTCCCAGTTATAATTCACCCCTCCACTTT. Its translation: CASSLGTPSYNSPLHF.

This clonotype showed up many times. V usage is TRBV30 and J usage is TRBJ1-5; unclear D gene. With 0 bases removed from V and 1 base from J, the gap between germline ends came to 7 bases. The V gene's germline CDR1 is GTSNPN and CDR2 SVGIG (reference sequence). This CDR3 has 14 residues. For the CDR3, the DNA is TGTGCCTGGAGTGTTTTGACGAGCAATCAGCCCCAGCATTTT. Amino acid sequence: CAWSVLTSNQPQHF.

This clonotype was observed many times. The chain uses TRBV6-5 and TRBJ2-1; D call uncertain. Germline loops: CDR1 MNHEY, CDR2 SVGAGI. V was clipped by 7 bases and J by 0 bases, with 13 bases between them. The CDR3 contains 15 residues. CDR3 loop: CASTLDYSSYNEQFF. CDR3 sequence (DNA): TGTGCCAGCACCCTGGATTATTCCTCCTACAATGAGCAGTTCTTC.

This clonotype was observed many times. The chain joins TRBV6-1 to TRBJ2-7; 8 bases map to TRBD1. CDR1 and CDR2 (germline): MNHNS, SASEGT. V shed 4 bases and J 5 bases; nucleotides not matched to a gene: 7. This CDR3 comprises 14 residues. CDR3 amino acids: CASSGRQGNNEQYF. Here the CDR3 DNA reads TGTGCCAGCAGTGGCCGACAGGGGAACAACGAGCAGTACTTC.

By frequency in the sample, this clonotype is medium-sized (0.01 to 0.1%). This chain connects TRBV12-5 to TRBJ1-1, with D unclear. This CDR3 has 13 residues. Germline V gene data show CDR1 as LGHNT and CDR2 as FRNRAP. The germline V and J ends were trimmed by 8 bases and 4 bases, with 14 bases remaining between them. DNA of the CDR3: TGTGCTAGTAGCCTAGGGATAGGCACTGAAGCTTTCTTT. This codes for CASSLGIGTEAFF.